The rows below give T cell receptor beta chains drawn from one sample of a study of spatial heterogeneity in lung cancer. One entry per CDR3 protein, called by TCRdb with MiXCR from the 5' RACE reads. In the table there are about 9,800 distinct CDR3 sequences, approximately 8.3% of which are singletons. This specimen consisted of lung tumor tissue, obtained at surgery. Receptors were obtained from a female donor with early-stage non-small cell lung cancer. Both conserved end residues are trimmed from each CDR3.

V,J,CDR3
TRBV28,TRBJ2-7,ASRRPGAYEQY
TRBV11-3,TRBJ2-2,ASSLLLAGGLNTGELF
TRBV18,TRBJ2-6,ASSPPLLGANVLT
TRBV28,TRBJ2-7,ASSLTGSSYEQY
TRBV30,TRBJ2-4,AWSVSLASDKNIQY
TRBV6-1,TRBJ2-5,ASSERLAGGRDRGTQY
TRBV5-6,TRBJ1-1,ASSLGPTQGTEAF
TRBV6-6,TRBJ1-1,ASSYLVGGNTEAF
TRBV7-2,TRBJ2-3,ASSWAGGTTSTDTQY
TRBV4-3,TRBJ1-1,ASSQDSQGNTEAF
TRBV6-5,TRBJ2-5,ASFTRRDRGFRETQY
TRBV29-1,TRBJ1-1,SAETGLIPEAF
TRBV29-1,TRBJ2-5,SVLKAAETQY
TRBV20-1,TRBJ2-3,SAWEAGAVTDTQY
TRBV10-3,TRBJ2-7,AISEADRRGKQY
TRBV5-1,TRBJ2-3,ASRGTQDTQY
TRBV7-8,TRBJ2-5,ASSSGQGGETQY
TRBV6-4,TRBJ2-7,ASSDREPTFSYEQY
TRBV7-3,TRBJ1-1,ASSYSAGTVEAF
TRBV6-6,TRBJ2-5,ASWTSGDRETQY
TRBV6-2/TRBV6-3,TRBJ2-7,ASSYSPTFGRTYEQY
TRBV6-6,TRBJ1-6,ASSYPGGQASYNSPLH
TRBV27,TRBJ2-7,ASRQDRDEQY
TRBV29-1,TRBJ1-6,SAWTGGKNSPLH
TRBV28,TRBJ1-5,ASSPSGGNQPQH
TRBV7-9,TRBJ1-2,ASSQQVDYGYT
TRBV7-2,TRBJ2-1,ASSLHGTGVGNEQF
TRBV29-1,TRBJ1-2,SVEGEWGYGYT
TRBV7-2,TRBJ2-5,ASSRDFSQETQY
TRBV7-2,TRBJ2-7,ASSLVSGGYEQY
TRBV2,TRBJ2-3,ASRGTGGSNTQY
TRBV9,TRBJ1-1,ASSGTGGTEAF
TRBV7-9,TRBJ2-1,ASTRKGGTGYNEQF